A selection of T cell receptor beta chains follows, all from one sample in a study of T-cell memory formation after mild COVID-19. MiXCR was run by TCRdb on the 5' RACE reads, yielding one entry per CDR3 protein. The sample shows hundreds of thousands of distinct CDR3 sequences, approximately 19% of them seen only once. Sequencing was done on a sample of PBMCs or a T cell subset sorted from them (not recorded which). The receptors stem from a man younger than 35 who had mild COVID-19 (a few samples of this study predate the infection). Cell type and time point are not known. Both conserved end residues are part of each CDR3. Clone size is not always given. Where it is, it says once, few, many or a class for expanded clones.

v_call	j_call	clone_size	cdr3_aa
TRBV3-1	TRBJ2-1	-	CASSQPGDSVYNEQFF
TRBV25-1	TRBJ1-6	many	CASSEAGQPSSPLHF
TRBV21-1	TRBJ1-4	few	CASSKKFGTRDEKLFF
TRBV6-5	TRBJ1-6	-	CASSNRNSPLHF
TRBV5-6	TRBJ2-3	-	CASSLALSGGPTDTQYF
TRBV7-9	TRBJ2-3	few	CASSLSIGTDTQYF
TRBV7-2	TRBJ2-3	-	CASSLGAGEDTQYF
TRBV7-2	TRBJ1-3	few	CASSSWTGTGNTIYF
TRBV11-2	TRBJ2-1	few	CASSTRGRDEQFF
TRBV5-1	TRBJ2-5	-	CASSLGQTEETQYF
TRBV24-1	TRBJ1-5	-	CAGQPQHF
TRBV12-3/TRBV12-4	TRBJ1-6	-	CASSSPPGTVNSPLHF
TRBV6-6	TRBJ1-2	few	CASSRRGEDYGYTF
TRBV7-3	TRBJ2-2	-	CASSLLGGSTGELFF
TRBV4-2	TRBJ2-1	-	CASSPGAGGGNEQFF
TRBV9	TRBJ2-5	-	CASSARAATETQYF
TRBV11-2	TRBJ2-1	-	CASTRAGGQYNEQFF
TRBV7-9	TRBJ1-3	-	CASSEVGGNTIYF
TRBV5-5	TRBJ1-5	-	CASSWDREGQPQHF
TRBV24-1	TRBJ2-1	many	CATSAQGNEQFF
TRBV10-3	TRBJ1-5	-	CAISEFGTGDQPQHF
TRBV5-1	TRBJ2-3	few	CASSLVGWGASTDTQYF
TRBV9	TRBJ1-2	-	CASSAKGQEGYGYTF
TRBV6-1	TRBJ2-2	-	CASSESQNTGELFF
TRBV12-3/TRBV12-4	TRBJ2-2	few	CASSLAWGSGELFF
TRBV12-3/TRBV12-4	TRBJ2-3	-	CASSRDRGSDTQYF